The rows below give T cell receptor beta chains drawn from one sample of a study of cytomegalovirus exposure and HLA in healthy donors. Some clones are missing from TCRdb's copy, which holds only in-frame ones; the method was immunoSEQ multiplex PCR. The sample totals 200,000 or so clones; its top ten clones hold 0.65% to 0.75%. Sequencing input: PBMCs. These receptors were taken from a boy between 10 and 17 years old in good health and CMV-seronegative. CDR3s leave out the opening cysteine and the closing phenylalanine or tryptophan.

j_call	v_call	cdr3_aa
TRBJ1-1	TRBV27	ASSRTGMGTEAF
TRBJ2-3	TRBV5-4	ASRPTGSADTQY
TRBJ1-2	TRBV30	AWRTPGRRTNYGYT
TRBJ1-2	TRBV9	ASSADHGQGSHGYT
TRBJ2-5	TRBV5-6	ASSLVSLYQETQY
TRBJ2-1	TRBV5-1	ASSPIAGSPQGQF
TRBJ2-7	TRBV10-3	AISGPGQGHEQY
TRBJ2-7	TRBV5-1	ASSLAAGSSYEQY
TRBJ2-5	TRBV5-6	ASSFAASVETQY
TRBJ1-1	TRBV19	ASTGSVDTEAF
TRBJ2-1	TRBV7-3	ASSLTRDRVNEQF
TRBJ1-1	TRBV7-9	ASSRQGALNTEAF
NA	TRBV5-1	ASSLGGASGGAYEQY
TRBJ2-1	TRBV9	ASSVALAGGLNEQF
NA	TRBV7-6	ASSSGLARGNEQY
TRBJ2-5	TRBV29-1	SVDSGQETQY
TRBJ2-5	TRBV11-2	ASSLYPDRGETQY
TRBJ2-3	TRBV9	ASSAHPSGRTDTQY
TRBJ1-6	TRBV7-8	ASSLNRVNPSPLH
TRBJ2-3	TRBV27	ASSLYREDTQY
TRBJ1-2	TRBV27	ASKELDSLKRGYT
TRBJ2-5	TRBV15	ATSRGGGGALETQY
TRBJ1-2	TRBV4-1	ASSQGTGLYGYT
TRBJ1-5	TRBV7-9	ASSLAGAANQPQH
TRBJ1-1	TRBV5-5	ASSLKLWGADTEAF
TRBJ2-5	TRBV5-1	ASRTGTVNQETQY
TRBJ2-7	TRBV4-1	ASSQVEGPDEQY
TRBJ1-1	TRBV7-3	ASSLQGTTEAF
TRBJ1-5	TRBV15	ATSDSDFSNQPQH
TRBJ2-6	TRBV6-6	ASTPGIRSGANVLT
TRBJ2-2	TRBV29-1	SVGAGTGELF
TRBJ1-1	TRBV19	ASIFRGSTEAF
TRBJ2-2	TRBV30	AWARENPGELF
TRBJ2-3	TRBV2	ASRFLLDRGSTDTQY
TRBJ2-7	TRBV4-2	ASSPASGGSYEQY
TRBJ2-3	TRBV5-5	ASSNTHQMGGMDTQY
TRBJ1-1	TRBV15	ATSRRDNTEAF
TRBJ2-6	TRBV27	ASGIRAGANVLT
TRBJ2-3	TRBV5-1	ASRGLAGPTDTQY
TRBJ2-6	TRBV28	ASRPREAGANVLT
TRBJ1-1	TRBV6-6	ASSFFGGMNTEAF
TRBJ1-1	TRBV30	AWGGQNTEAF
TRBJ2-3	TRBV7-3	ASSRGESTDTQY
TRBJ2-7	TRBV15	ATSSYGQGDEQY
TRBJ1-5	TRBV5-1	ASSLEGADQPQH
TRBJ2-1	TRBV28	ATDRGGLGDNEQF
TRBJ1-4	TRBV6-5	ASSYGGQGIEKLF
TRBJ2-7	TRBV30	AWSVIPSEQY
TRBJ2-3	TRBV5-6	ASSLPPGFGGRTDTQY
TRBJ2-1	TRBV6-1	ASKLASGGYNEQF
TRBJ2-4	TRBV15	ATSRDWGGNKNIQY
TRBJ2-3	TRBV7-2	ASSLDLAALTDTQY